Below are 3 T cell receptor beta chains sequenced from a single sample in a study of PD-1 blockade in classical Hodgkin lymphoma. Clones were read by immunoSEQ multiplex PCR, and TCRdb kept only the in-frame ones, dropping some. The sample contains 72,000 or so clones, roughly 91% of which appear only once. Every patient experienced relapse after autologous stem cell transplantation, and brentuximab vedotin exposure varied. The starting material was peripheral blood mononuclear cells (PBMCs), obtained at baseline. The receptors come from a human donor with classical Hodgkin lymphoma.

The rearrangement links TRBV7-2 to TRBJ2-5, with TRBD2 matching 7 bases. This CDR3 contains 16 residues. CDR1 is SGHTA, CDR2 FQGNSA, per germline. Germline trimming cut 5 bases from V and 0 bases from J; bases unmatched to any gene: 9. The DNA of the CDR3 is TGTGCCAGCAGCCCACCCCCACTAGCGAACCAAGAGACCCAGTACTTC. It yields the protein CASSPPPLANQETQYF.

The chain couples TRBV15 to TRBJ2-7; unclear D gene. The CDR3 consists of 18 residues. V lost 0 bases, J lost 0 bases, and 18 bases lay in between. Looked up from germline, CDR1 is LNHNV and CDR2 is YYDKDF (reference sequence). The CDR3 sequence is CATSRDRSGTIFSYEQYF. The CDR3 nucleotides are TGTGCCACCAGCAGAGATCGGTCCGGCACCATATTCTCCTACGAGCAGTACTTC. The complete variable domain, with remaining parts taken from reference TRBV15 and TRBJ2-7, reads DAMVIQNPRYQVTQFGKPVTLSCSQTLNHNVMYWYQQKSSQAPKLLFHYYDKDFNNEADTPDNFQSRRPNTSFCFLDIRSPGLGDTAMYLCATSRDRSGTIFSYEQYFGPGTRLTVT.

This clone was seen only a few times. V usage is TRBV27 and J usage is TRBJ1-2; D is ambiguous. The CDR3 sequence is 16 residues long. Germline V gives CDR1 MNHEY, CDR2 SMNVEV (reference sequence). The V end was cut by 6 bases, the J end by 0 bases, with 17 bases between. Here the CDR3 DNA reads TGTGCCAGCAGCTCCCTCTTACGGCCCGCTAACTATGGCTACACCTTC. It specifies CASSSLLRPANYGYTF.